This T cell receptor beta chain was obtained from a study of cytomegalovirus exposure and HLA in healthy donors. Regarding the study as a whole: Later on, an analysis tied under 20,000 TCR beta sequences to HLA alleles at 0.05 false discovery rate. Sequencing depth roughly uniform across donors was assumed in presence/absence analyses. The authors later linked a missense DCLRE1C variant to TCR beta V- and J-gene trimming.

The PCR had 60 Vbeta and 13 Jbeta primers. Using immunoSEQ multiplex PCR, the repertoire was profiled, and TCRdb retains in-frame clones only, with some absent. The repertoire holds roughly 200,000 clones, with around 78% as singletons. This clone is a singleton in its sample. Its antigen is still unknown. The V gene lost 4 bases and the J gene lost 6 bases, with 15 bases spanning the gap. The CDR3 totals 15 residues. CDR1 and CDR2 (germline): LGHNA, YNFKEQ. Though probably carrying unrecorded immune exposures, donors were nominally healthy at sampling. Sequences were obtained from PBMCs. The chain employs TRBV4-2 and TRBJ1-4, with D perhaps TRBD1 (5 bases). This receptor was taken from a woman under 40 in good health and CMV-seropositive. This chain's CDR3 is CASSPPTGGDEKLFF. Written as DNA, the CDR3 is TGTGCCAGCAGCCCCCCCACCGGGGGGGATGAAAAACTGTTTTTT.